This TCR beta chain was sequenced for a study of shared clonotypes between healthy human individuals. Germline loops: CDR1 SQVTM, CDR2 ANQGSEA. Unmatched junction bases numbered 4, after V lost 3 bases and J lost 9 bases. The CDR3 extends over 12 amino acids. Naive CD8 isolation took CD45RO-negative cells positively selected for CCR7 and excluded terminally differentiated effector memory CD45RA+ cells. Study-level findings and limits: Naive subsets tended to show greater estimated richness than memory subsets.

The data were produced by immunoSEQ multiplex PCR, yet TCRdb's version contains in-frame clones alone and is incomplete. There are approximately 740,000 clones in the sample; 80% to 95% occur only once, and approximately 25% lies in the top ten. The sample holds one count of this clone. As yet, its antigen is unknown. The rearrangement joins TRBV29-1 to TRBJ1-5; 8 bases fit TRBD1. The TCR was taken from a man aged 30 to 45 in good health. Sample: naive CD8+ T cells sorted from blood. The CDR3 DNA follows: TGCAGCGTTGAGGCAGGGACAGGGCCCCAGCATTTT. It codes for CSVEAGTGPQHF. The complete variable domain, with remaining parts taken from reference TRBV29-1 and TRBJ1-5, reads SAVISQKPSRDICQRGTSLTIQCQVDSQVTMMFWYRQQPGQSLTLIATANQGSEATYESGFVIDKFPISRPNLTFSTLTVSNMSPEDSSIYLCSVEAGTGPQHFGDGTRLSIL.